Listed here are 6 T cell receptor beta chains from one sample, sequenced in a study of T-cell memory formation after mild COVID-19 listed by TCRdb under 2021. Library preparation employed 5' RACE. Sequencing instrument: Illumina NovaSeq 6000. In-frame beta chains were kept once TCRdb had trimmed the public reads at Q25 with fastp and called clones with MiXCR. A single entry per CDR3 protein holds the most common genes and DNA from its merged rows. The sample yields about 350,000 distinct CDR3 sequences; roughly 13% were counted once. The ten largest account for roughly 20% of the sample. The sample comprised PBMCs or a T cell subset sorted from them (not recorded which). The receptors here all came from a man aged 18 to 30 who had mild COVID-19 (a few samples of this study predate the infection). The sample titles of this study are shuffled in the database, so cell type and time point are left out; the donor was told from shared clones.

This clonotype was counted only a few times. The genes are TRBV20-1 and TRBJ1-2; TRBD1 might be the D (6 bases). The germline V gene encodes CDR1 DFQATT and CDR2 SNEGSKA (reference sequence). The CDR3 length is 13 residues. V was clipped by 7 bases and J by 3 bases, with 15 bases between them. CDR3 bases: TGCAGTGGGCCCCGTGGGGGCGACTATGGCTACACCTTC. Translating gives CSGPRGGDYGYTF.

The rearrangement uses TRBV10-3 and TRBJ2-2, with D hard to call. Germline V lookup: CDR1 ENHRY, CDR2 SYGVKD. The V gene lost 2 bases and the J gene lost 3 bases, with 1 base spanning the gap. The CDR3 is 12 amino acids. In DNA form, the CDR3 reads TGTGCCATCAGTGAGCACACCGGGGAGCTGTTTTTT. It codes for CAISEHTGELFF.

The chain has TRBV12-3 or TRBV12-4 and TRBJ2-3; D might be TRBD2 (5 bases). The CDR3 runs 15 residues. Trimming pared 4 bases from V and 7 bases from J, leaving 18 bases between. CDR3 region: CASSSPRTHGNTQYF. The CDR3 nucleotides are TGTGCCAGCAGTTCCCCCCGCACCCACGGGAATACGCAGTATTTT.

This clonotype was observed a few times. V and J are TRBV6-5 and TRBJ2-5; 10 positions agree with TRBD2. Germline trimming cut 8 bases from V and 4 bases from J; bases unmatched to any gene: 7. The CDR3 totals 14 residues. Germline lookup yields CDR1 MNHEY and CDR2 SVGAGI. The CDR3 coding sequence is TGTGCCAGCGGGAGCGGGGGGGTAGGAGAGACCCAGTACTTC. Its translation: CASGSGGVGETQYF.

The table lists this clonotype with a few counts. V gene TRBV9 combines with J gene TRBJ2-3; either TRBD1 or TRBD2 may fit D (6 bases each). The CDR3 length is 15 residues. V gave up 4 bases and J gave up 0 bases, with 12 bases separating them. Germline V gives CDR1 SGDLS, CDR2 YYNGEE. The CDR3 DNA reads TGTGCCAGCAGCCTCTGGGGGGCGAGCACAGATACGCAGTATTTT. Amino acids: CASSLWGASTDTQYF.

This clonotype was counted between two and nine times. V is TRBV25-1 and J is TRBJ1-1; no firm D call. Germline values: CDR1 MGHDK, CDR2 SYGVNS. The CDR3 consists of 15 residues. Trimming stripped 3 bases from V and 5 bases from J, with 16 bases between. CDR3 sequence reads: CASSEPGRFGTEAFF. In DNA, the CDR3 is TGTGCCAGCAGTGAGCCGGGCCGCTTTGGGACTGAAGCTTTCTTT.